This TCR beta chain was captured in a study of Graves' ophthalmopathy and Graves' hyperthyroidism (dated by TCRdb to about 2018). Concerning the study at large: Hyperthyroidism was considered stable if no progression to ophthalmopathy occurred within 18 months of follow-up. The study used TCR beta repertoire signatures to distinguish Graves' ophthalmopathy from Graves' hyperthyroidism and to predict progression to ophthalmopathy. In total, under 150 blood samples were TCR-sequenced: 43 ophthalmopathy, under 80 hyperthyroidism and some 17 hyperthyroidism-to-ophthalmopathy patients. To explore V-J signatures that distinguish ophthalmopathy from hyperthyroidism, a discovery set of 90 to 100 patients was enrolled, made up of 43 with ophthalmopathy and under 65 with stable hyperthyroidism. An independent validation cohort comprised 18 hyperthyroidism patients and 15 to 17 patients who later progressed from hyperthyroidism to ophthalmopathy. In about 6 hyperthyroidism patients, the T-cell repertoire of thyroid tissue was compared with the T-cell repertoire of blood. Following sample collection, hyperthyroidism patients were given methimazole at a starting dose of 30 mg daily, and ophthalmopathy patients were given high-dose intravenous methylprednisolone. Results and caveats for the whole study, not just this receptor: In cross-validation, the 13-signature model distinguished ophthalmopathy from stable hyperthyroidism with about 88% sensitivity and approximately 81% specificity, and in the test set the corresponding values were roughly 80% and 75%. In validation, the model predicted ophthalmopathy progression with 55% to 71% sensitivity and around 72% specificity; around twelve predicted patients were CT-confirmed with GO in a median of around 6 months. Most expanded thyroid clonotypes with a frequency above 0.001 also appeared in blood, which suggests that blood repertoires may reflect the immune response in the thyroid. No statistical method was used to predetermine the sample size, and group allocation was not hidden from the investigators.

TCR beta CDR3 regions were amplified from RNA transcripts for repertoire sequencing. HTBI primers and the Qiagen OneStep RT-PCR kit were used in a first-round RT-PCR, which was followed by a second-round multiplex PCR, size selection and purification. Libraries were sequenced on an Illumina HiSeq2000 using paired-end 100 bp reads. In the original analysis: Reads were processed with SOAPnuke, discarding reads with adapters, uncalled bases, mean Phred below 15, or no exact constant-primer or identifier match. High-quality paired reads were merged with COPE v1.2.5. Unique nucleotide sequences were defined as clonotypes and aligned to IMGT TRB V, D and J references using MiTCR v1.1. Only V-J combinations with frequency above 0.0001 were analysed, covering approximately 99% of repertoires. For each V-J combination, a TCR clonal expansion and chaos score was defined as F50 clonal expansion divided by the chaos observed in the TCRdist matrix. Welch's t-statistics and random forest were used to reduce features to some 13 V-J combinations, which were fed into a naive Bayes classifier. Thyroid-blood repertoire similarity was quantified with the Morisita-Horn index. The public reads were reprocessed in TCRdb via fastp at Q25 and MiXCR, keeping in-frame beta chains. Entries that share a CDR3 protein sequence are merged under the most common genes and DNA. TCRdb's processing, not the authors', yielded these V and J calls. This sample has around 1.1 million distinct CDR3 sequences in its table, and less than 45% of those were observed once. Together, the top ten hold around 10% of the sample.

About this clonotype itself: The antigen this receptor binds is unknown. No quality values exist for individual bases; no much larger clone is one base distant.

Patients with hyperthyroidism were aged 18 to 65 years, had been newly diagnosed, and had a disease duration of less than 2 months. Patients were excluded if they had other autoimmune diseases, uncontrolled infections, pregnancy or lactation. Diagnosis relied on clinical symptoms, serum thyroxine, TRAb, thyroid ultrasound and orbital computed tomography. Total RNA was extracted using Trizol reagent, and RNA quality was checked on an Agilent 2100 Bioanalyzer. CDR1 and CDR2 are read off the germline V gene as SGHTA and FQGNSA. From the cysteine up to the phenylalanine, the CDR3 has a length of 17 residues. Kept here is only the CDR3 DNA, which spans 51 bases and is read in frame from base 1. From V the trimming removes 6 bases and from J it removes 7 bases, while the gene matches leave 11 bases of the junction unaccounted for.

Material: peripheral blood or thyroid tissue (not recorded which). This receptor was obtained from an adult man with Graves' hyperthyroidism. This chain is built from TRBV7-2 and TRBJ2-2; TRBD2 lines up with 13 middle nucleotides. CDR3 reads: CASSPGLAGQRIGELFF. The sequenced DNA: TGTGCCAGCAGTCCGGGACTAGCGGGACAGAGGATCGGGGAGCTGTTTTTT.